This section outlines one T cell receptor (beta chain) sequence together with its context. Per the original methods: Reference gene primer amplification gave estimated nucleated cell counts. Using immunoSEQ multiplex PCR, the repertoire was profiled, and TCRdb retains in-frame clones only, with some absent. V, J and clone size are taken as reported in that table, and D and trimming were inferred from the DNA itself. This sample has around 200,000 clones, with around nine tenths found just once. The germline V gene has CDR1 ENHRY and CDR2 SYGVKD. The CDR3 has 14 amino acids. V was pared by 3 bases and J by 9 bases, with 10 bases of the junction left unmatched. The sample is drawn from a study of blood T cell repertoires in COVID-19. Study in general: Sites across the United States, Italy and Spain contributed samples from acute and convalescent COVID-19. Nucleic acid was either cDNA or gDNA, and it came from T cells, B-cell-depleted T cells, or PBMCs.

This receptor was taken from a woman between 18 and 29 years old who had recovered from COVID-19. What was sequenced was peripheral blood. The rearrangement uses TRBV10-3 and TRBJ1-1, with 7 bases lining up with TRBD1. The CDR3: CAISDSRGQRKAFF. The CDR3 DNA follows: TGTGCCATCAGTGACTCTCGGGGACAGCGAAAAGCTTTCTTT.